The present T cell receptor (beta chain) was sequenced within a study of shared clonotypes between healthy human individuals. Overall study results and limits: When compared with the clonotypes that were shared by all four sorted-subset donors, the non-shared clonotypes turned out to have lower generation probabilities.

As originally analysed: Because ImmunoSEQ provided only junction sequences with no quality scores, the filtering differed. The protocol was immunoSEQ multiplex PCR, while the TCRdb copy is restricted to in-frame clones and leaves out a portion. D and trimming come from the DNA, and the V and J calls and clone size come from that table. This table holds some 2,000,000 clones, 85% to 95% found once. Everyone who donated was a Caucasian adult who lived in Nashville, Tennessee. Splitting the CD4+ cells yielded a CD45RA+ naive subset and a CD45RA-negative memory subset. About this clone itself: Its target is unknown.

CDR3 length: 14 amino acids. CDR1 is MNHEY and CDR2 is SMNVEV in the germline V gene (reference sequence). Between the trimmed V and J ends, which lost 6 bases and 1 base, there was a span of 11 bases. Sequences were obtained from naive CD4+ T cells sorted from blood. Subset reported: CD45RA+ positively selected. This TCR derives from a man between 18 and 29 years old in good health. The chain couples TRBV27 to TRBJ2-3; no clear D gene. The CDR3 protein is CASRRGLGTDTQYF. In DNA form, the CDR3 reads TGTGCCAGCAGGCGTGGGTTGGGCACAGATACGCAGTATTTT.